Shown below are 32 T cell receptor beta chains from a single sample sequenced in a study of blood T cell repertoires in COVID-19. Only in-frame clones appear in the TCRdb table, and some are missing; sequencing was by immunoSEQ multiplex PCR. The data contain about 98,000 clones, 82% of them singletons. Sequences were obtained from peripheral blood. The receptors shown here come from a man between 65 and 85 years old with active or convalescent COVID-19.

The V and J genes are TRBV10-3 and TRBJ2-3; D not resolved. V lost 8 bases and J 2 bases, leaving 8 bases between the germline ends. The CDR3 extends over 12 amino acids. Germline values: CDR1 ENHRY, CDR2 SYGVKD. CDR3 sequence (DNA): TGTGCCATCCGTATAAACACAGATACGCAGTATTTT. Translated: CAIRINTDTQYF.

V and J are TRBV9 and TRBJ2-3, with 8 bases fitting TRBD2. With 0 bases clipped from V and 3 bases from J, the junction kept 3 bases outside the gene matches. CDR3 length: 15 amino acids. In germline, CDR1 is SGDLS, CDR2 YYNGEE. The CDR3 bases are TGTGCCAGCAGCGTAGAGGCTAGCGGGACAGATACGCAGTATTTT. It codes for CASSVEASGTDTQYF.

The chain links TRBV15 to TRBJ1-1; D unresolved. The CDR3 runs to 15 residues. Trimming pared 3 bases from V and 0 bases from J, leaving 11 bases between. CDR1 LNHNV and CDR2 YYDKDF come from the germline V gene (reference sequence). The CDR3 spells CATSRDDTVNTEAFF. CDR3 nucleotide sequence: TGTGCCACCAGCAGGGATGATACAGTGAACACTGAAGCTTTCTTT.

This rearrangement joins TRBV7-3 to TRBJ2-3; 7 positions match TRBD2. CDR3 length: 15 residues. J was trimmed by 1 base and V by 1 base; bases with no gene match: 2. Germline V CDR1 and CDR2: SGHTA, FQGTGA. The CDR3 region is CASSLSLAGTDTQYF. Here the CDR3 DNA reads TGTGCCAGCAGCTTAAGTCTAGCGGGCACAGATACGCAGTATTTT.

The J gene is TRBJ2-1, the V gene TRBV9; 12 nucleotides align to TRBD2. J gave up 7 bases and V 0 bases, and 11 bases lay outside the gene matches. The CDR3 consists of 18 residues. Germline CDR1 and CDR2: SGDLS and YYNGEE. CDR3 in amino acids: CASSVAPASGGARNEQFF. The CDR3 DNA reads TGTGCCAGCAGCGTAGCCCCGGCTAGCGGGGGGGCTCGGAATGAGCAGTTCTTC.

The chain joins TRBV7-9 to TRBJ1-6, with 9 bases matching TRBD1. Germline assignment: CDR1 SEHNR and CDR2 FQNEAQ (reference sequence). V shed 1 base and J 9 bases; nucleotides not matched to a gene: 16. The CDR3 spans 19 residues. The CDR3, as DNA: TGTGCCAGCAGCTTAGGATTGGGAACTACAGGGGGCTATGCTTCACCCCTCCACTTT. Protein: CASSLGLGTTGGYASPLHF.

The chain employs TRBV20-1 and TRBJ1-5, with D unclear. This CDR3 region has 13 residues. Germline CDR1 DFQATT, CDR2 SNEGSKA (reference sequence). The V gene lost 3 bases and the J gene lost 0 bases, with 6 bases spanning the gap. The CDR3 DNA reads as TGCAGTGCTAGTGGTCATAGCAATCAGCCCCAGCATTTT. It is translated as CSASGHSNQPQHF.

This rearrangement joins TRBV15 to TRBJ2-1; 11 bases fit TRBD2. J was trimmed by 7 bases and V by 2 bases; bases with no gene match: 7. CDR1 and CDR2 (germline): LNHNV, YYDKDF (reference sequence). The CDR3 runs to 16 residues. The CDR3 nucleotides are TGTGCCACCAGCAGAACCACTAGCGGGGGAAGTAATGAGCAGTTCTTC. Translated: CATSRTTSGGSNEQFF.

This clone was found a few times. The genes are TRBV6-5 and TRBJ1-3, with D perhaps matching TRBD1 (5 bases). This CDR3 contains 14 residues. V shed 7 bases and J shed 5 bases, with 15 bases lying between them. Per germline, CDR1 MNHEY and CDR2 SVGAGI. The DNA for the CDR3 is TGTGCCAGCAAACCCGACAGTACGCGAAACACCATATATTTT. Translated, it gives CASKPDSTRNTIYF.

The chain combines TRBV7-2 with TRBJ2-5, with D unclear. The CDR3 has 12 amino acids. V was trimmed by 5 bases and J by 4 bases, leaving 8 bases between them. The germline V gene encodes CDR1 SGHTA and CDR2 FQGNSA. CDR3 coding DNA: TGTGCCAGCAGCCAAGGAGCAGAGACCCAGTACTTC. As protein: CASSQGAETQYF.

This chain uses TRBV28 with TRBJ2-7, with unresolved D. The CDR3 sequence is 13 residues long. V lost 3 bases, J lost 6 bases, and 12 bases lay in between. Germline loops: CDR1 MDHEN, CDR2 SYDVKM. The CDR3 protein is CASSFSERLEQYF. The CDR3 coding sequence is TGTGCCAGCAGTTTCTCCGAGAGGCTCGAGCAGTACTTC.

The chain couples TRBV9 to TRBJ2-2, with a possible D match to TRBD2 (7 bases). Germline-derived CDR1 and CDR2 are SGDLS and YYNGEE. V lost 0 bases and J lost 0, with 18 bases in between. The CDR3 spans 19 residues. The CDR3 loop is CASSVALTGGFSNTGELFF. CDR3 DNA sequence: TGTGCCAGCAGCGTAGCTCTGACGGGGGGCTTTTCGAACACCGGGGAGCTGTTTTTT.

The gene calls are TRBV9 and TRBJ1-1; 7 bases map to TRBD1. Trimming took 5 bases from V and 1 from J; bases not matched to a gene: 11. Germline loops: CDR1 SGDLS, CDR2 YYNGEE. This CDR3 region has 16 residues. CDR3 amino acids: CASRDYRGASNTEAFF. Written as DNA, the CDR3 is TGTGCCAGCAGAGATTACAGGGGAGCATCGAACACTGAAGCTTTCTTT.

This clone was counted ten times or more. The chain has TRBV27 and TRBJ1-2, with D tentatively TRBD1 (6 bases). The germline CDR1 and CDR2 sequences are MNHEY and SMNVEV (reference sequence). The CDR3 loop spans 13 amino acids. Deletions cut 2 bases from V and 8 bases from J, with 12 bases between. The CDR3 protein is CASSLRGAVGYTF. Here the CDR3 DNA reads TGTGCCAGCAGTTTACGGGGGGCGGTAGGCTACACCTTC.

The chain is built from TRBV5-1 and TRBJ2-3; 9 bases agree with TRBD1. Germline loops: CDR1 SGHRS, CDR2 YFSETQ. J lost 4 bases, V lost 2 bases, and 5 bases had no gene match. The CDR3 extends over 15 amino acids. The CDR3 sequence: CASSLDGTGSDTQYF. The CDR3, as DNA: TGCGCCAGCAGCTTAGACGGGACAGGGTCAGATACGCAGTATTTT.

This clone has more than one count but fewer than ten. This chain joins TRBV6-5 and TRBJ2-7; perhaps TRBD1 as D (6 bases). Germline V lookup: CDR1 MNHEY, CDR2 SVGAGI. The length of the CDR3 is 13 residues. Between the trimmed V and J ends, which lost 6 bases and 4 bases, there was a span of 13 bases. The CDR3 protein is CASSRGHLYEQYF. DNA of the CDR3: TGTGCCAGCAGCCGGGGACACCTATACGAGCAGTACTTC.

The DNA of the CDR3 is TGTGCCAGCTCACCGAAGCGGGGGGGCCTGAACACAGATACGCAGTATTTT. Amino acids: CASSPKRGGLNTDTQYF. This sequence joins TRBV18 and TRBJ2-3; 10 positions agree with TRBD2. The CDR3 is 17 residues long. V was clipped by 3 bases and J by 2 bases; unmatched bases: 8. The V gene's germline CDR1 is KGHSH and CDR2 LQKENI.

This chain uses TRBV4-2 with TRBJ1-5; no clear D. Between the trimmed V and J ends, which lost 2 bases and 0 bases, there was a span of 2 bases. The CDR3 length is 13 residues. Germline CDR1 and CDR2: LGHNA and YNFKEQ. The CDR3 coding sequence is TGTGCCAGCAGCCAACATAGCAATCAGCCCCAGCATTTT. It translates to CASSQHSNQPQHF.

The chain recombines TRBV4-2 with TRBJ1-2, with a weak D call TRBD1 (6 bases). Between the trimmed V and J ends, which lost 0 bases and 4 bases, there was a span of 12 bases. Germline assignment: CDR1 LGHNA and CDR2 YNFKEQ. The length of the CDR3 is 15 residues. The CDR3 DNA is TGTGCCAGCAGCCAAGATCACCGGACAGCCTATGGCTACACCTTC. Its translation is CASSQDHRTAYGYTF.

The chain combines TRBV19 with TRBJ2-7; D not resolved. In germline, CDR1 is LNHDA, CDR2 SQIVND (reference sequence). Trimming cost V 5 bases and J 9 bases, with 11 bases left between them. The CDR3 covers 11 residues. The DNA for the CDR3 is TGTGCCAGTAGTGCCGGGTCTACGCAGTACTTC. Its translation is CASSAGSTQYF. Combining the CDR3 with reference TRBV19 and TRBJ2-7 gives the whole variable domain DGGITQSPKYLFRKEGQNVTLSCEQNLNHDAMYWYRQDPGQGLRLIYYSQIVNDFQKGDIAEGYSVSREKKESFPLTVTSAQKNPTAFYLCASSAGSTQYFGPGTRLTVT.

V gene TRBV5-8 combines with J gene TRBJ1-2; TRBD1 is a possible D gene (5 bases). V was clipped by 5 bases and J by 2 bases, with 16 bases between them. This CDR3 comprises 15 residues. Germline V gives CDR1 SGHTS, CDR2 YDEGEE. The CDR3 loop reads CASRPQGSLNYGYTF. For the CDR3, the DNA is TGTGCCAGCAGACCCCAGGGTTCCCTCAACTATGGCTACACCTTC.

This clone was seen only once. This chain uses TRBV29-1 with TRBJ2-4, with D uncertain. V was shortened by 4 bases and J by 3 bases, with 19 bases between the two germline ends. CDR3 size: 16 residues. CDR1 and CDR2 from the germline V gene are SQVTM and ANQGSEA. CDR3 sequence reads: CSVVTLQANGKNIQYF. CDR3 sequence (DNA): TGCAGCGTTGTCACTCTCCAGGCGAACGGCAAAAACATTCAGTACTTC.

This chain links TRBV14 with TRBJ1-1; TRBD1 matches 8 bases. The CDR3 covers 22 residues. Germline lookup yields CDR1 SGHDN and CDR2 FVKESK. After removal of 5 bases from V and 2 bases from J, the junction contained 28 bases not matched to a gene. For the CDR3, the DNA is TGTGCCAGCAGCTCAGGTTGGCGGACAGGGAGGGAGGGTGGCCCGTTCAACACTGAAGCTTTCTTT. Encoded protein: CASSSGWRTGREGGPFNTEAFF.

The chain couples TRBV11-2 to TRBJ1-1; perhaps TRBD1 as D (6 bases). The CDR3 length is 15 residues. V lost 4 bases and J 2 bases, leaving 14 bases between the germline ends. Germline CDR1 is SGHAT and CDR2 is FQNNGV. The CDR3 bases are TGTGCCAGCAGCTCCGGACAGAAAATTAACACTGAAGCTTTCTTT. Translation: CASSSGQKINTEAFF. The full variable domain, in which reference TRBV11-2 and TRBJ1-1 provide the parts outside the CDR3, is EAGVAQSPRYKIIEKRQSVAFWCNPISGHATLYWYQQILGQGPKLLIQFQNNGVVDDSQLPKDRFSAERLKGVDSTLKIQPAKLEDSAVYLCASSSGQKINTEAFFGQGTRLTVV.

CDR3 residues: CASSSDPGLVGAGELFF. CDR3 DNA: TGTGCCAGCAGCTCTGACCCGGGACTAGTCGGCGCCGGGGAGCTGTTTTTT. The chain links TRBV21-1 to TRBJ2-2; the table's D call TRBD2 went unverified against the DNA. TRBV21-1 is flagged as a pseudogene. CDR3 length: 17 residues.

The chain couples TRBV4-1 to TRBJ2-5; the match to TRBD1 covers 7 bases. Trimming cost V 0 bases and J 5 bases; bases outside gene matches: 6. The CDR3 has 15 amino acids. Germline V gene lookup returns CDR1 MGHRA and CDR2 YSYEKL. CDR3 DNA sequence: TGCGCCAGCAGCCAAGAGAACAGGGGCTGGGAGACCCAGTACTTC. This sequence encodes CASSQENRGWETQYF.

This chain links TRBV30 with TRBJ1-4, with TRBD1 identical over 8 bases. The germline V gene encodes CDR1 GTSNPN and CDR2 SVGIG (reference sequence). The CDR3 length is 14 residues. V shed 3 bases, J shed 7 bases, and the junction held 7 bases outside the gene matches. CDR3 sequence: CAWSLQGGGEKLFF. The CDR3 nucleotides read TGTGCCTGGAGCCTACAGGGGGGGGGTGAAAAACTGTTTTTT.

As DNA, the CDR3 is TGTGCCAGCACCCCTTCTGGGACACCAACTGCCTACGAGCAGTACTTC. Translating gives CASTPSGTPTAYEQYF. The V and J genes are TRBV6-7 and TRBJ2-7; perhaps TRBD1 as D (6 bases). TRBV6-7 is noted as an ORF with a role that remains uncertain. Trimming removed 7 bases at V and 2 bases at J, with 21 bases between. This CDR3 is 16 amino acids long.

The V gene is TRBV21-1, the J gene TRBJ1-4; no check of the table's D call, TRBD1, against the DNA was made. TRBV21-1 is given as a pseudogene. The CDR3 totals 16 residues. The CDR3 region has the DNA TGTGCCAGCAGCGTCTTATGGAGCAGGGCTAATGAAAAACTGTTTTTT. Its translation is CASSVLWSRANEKLFF.

This clone was observed a few times. V and J are TRBV7-2 and TRBJ1-3; TRBD1 agrees at 7 bases. This CDR3 comprises 14 residues. V was pared by 0 bases and J by 15 bases, with 11 bases of the junction left unmatched. CDR1 is SGHTA and CDR2 is FQGNSA in the germline V gene. The CDR3 region has the DNA TGTGCCAGCAGCTTAGCGCTAAGTCCGGACAGGAAATATTTT. Amino acids: CASSLALSPDRKYF.

In the case of this clone: The junction departs from the called germline gene at one end, perhaps through a read error. The V call is TRBV3-1 (or the pseudogene TRBV3-2), the J call TRBJ2-7, with 10 bases identical to TRBD1. This CDR3 spans 13 amino acids. Germline V gene data show CDR1 as LGHDT and CDR2 as YNNKEL (reference sequence). CDR3 protein: CASSHSGQGLPRF. CDR3 nucleotides: TGTGCCAGCAGCCATTCGGGACAGGGGCTTCCGCGCTTC.

The chain recombines TRBV2 with TRBJ2-3; 9 bases agree with TRBD2. This CDR3 contains 15 residues. Germline CDR1 reads SNHLY; CDR2 reads FYNNEI. The V segment lost 7 bases and the J segment 2 bases; nucleotides outside the gene matches: 7. The CDR3 sequence: CASTVRGGTTDTQYF. In nucleotides, the CDR3 is TGTGCCAGCACGGTGCGGGGGGGGACCACAGATACGCAGTATTTT. Variable domain in full (rest from reference TRBV2 and TRBJ2-3): EPEVTQTPSHQVTQMGQEVILRCVPISNHLYFYWYRQILGQKVEFLVSFYNNEISEKSEIFDDQFSVERPDGSNFTLKIRSTKLEDSAMYFCASTVRGGTTDTQYFGPGTRLTVL.